Listed here are 18 T cell receptor beta chains from one sample, sequenced in a study of Graves' ophthalmopathy and Graves' hyperthyroidism. The TCR beta CDR3 regions underwent amplification from RNA transcripts. Investigators did first-round RT-PCR with HTBI primers, then second-round multiplex PCR. TCRdb independently ran MiXCR on the multiplex PCR reads; one entry per CDR3 protein. The sample has about 160,000 distinct CDR3 sequences; 30% to 45% are singletons. Sequencing was carried out using peripheral blood. Receptors were obtained from a woman in her thirties or forties with Graves' ophthalmopathy.

Notes on this clonotype: This is likely a read error, given that the CDR3 carries no conserved phenylalanine or tryptophan at its end. Here the CDR3 DNA reads TGTGCCAGCAGCTTGACAGGGAATGCTGAAGCTTTCCTT. Translation gives CASSLTGNAEAFL. The V gene is TRBV12-3 or TRBV12-4, the J gene TRBJ1-1; 7 nucleotides agree with TRBD1. J lost 6 bases, V lost 6 bases, and 7 bases had no gene match. The CDR3 totals 13 residues.

This clonotype was recorded once. This sequence joins TRBV12-5 and TRBJ1-1, with no clear D. The CDR3 has 13 amino acids. V was shortened by 0 bases and J by 4 bases, with 6 bases between the two germline ends. The V gene's germline CDR1 is LGHNT and CDR2 FRNRAP. The CDR3 bases are TGTGCTAGTGGTTTGGTCGAAGGCACTGAAGCTTTCTTT. Protein sequence: CASGLVEGTEAFF.

The genes are TRBV6-1 and TRBJ2-7; 13 positions match TRBD2. Germline V CDR1 and CDR2: MNHNS, SASEGT. The CDR3 has 16 amino acids. The J segment lost 2 bases and the V segment lost 6 bases, leaving 7 bases of the junction unmatched. CDR3 region: CASSNTGTSGTYEQYF. DNA for the CDR3: TGTGCCAGCAGCAATACCGGGACTAGCGGGACCTACGAGCAGTACTTC.

This clonotype was found many times. This sequence joins TRBV28 and TRBJ1-2; the D gene is possibly TRBD1 (5 bases). This CDR3 has 12 amino acids. Germline loops: CDR1 MDHEN, CDR2 SYDVKM. The V gene lost 2 bases and the J gene lost 8 bases, with 9 bases spanning the gap. This CDR3 reads CASSLQGWGYTF. The CDR3, as DNA: TGTGCCAGCAGTTTACAGGGTTGGGGCTACACCTTC.

As to this clonotype: Compared with germline, one end of the junction differs, possibly owing to a read error. The CDR3 here is CTSIGPMNTEAFF. The CDR3 DNA reads as TGTACCAGCATAGGACCAATGAACACTGAAGCTTTCTTT. The chain is built from TRBV28 and TRBJ1-1; D is undetermined. The CDR3 loop spans 13 amino acids. Germline V gene lookup returns CDR1 MDHEN and CDR2 SYDVKM.

The V and J genes are TRBV11-3 and TRBJ2-5; tentative D call: TRBD2 (7 bases). V was shortened by 5 bases and J by 2 bases, with 18 bases between the two germline ends. This CDR3 comprises 16 residues. The germline gives CDR1 SGHNT, CDR2 YENEEA. CDR3 sequence (DNA): TGTGCCAGCAGCCCGGGGGGCAGGGGCGAACAAGAGACCCAGTACTTC. Translation gives CASSPGGRGEQETQYF.

To note about this clonotype: The junction and the germline gene differ at one end; a read error may be behind it. The rearrangement links TRBV12-3 or TRBV12-4 to TRBJ2-5; a weak D match, TRBD2 (6 bases). The CDR3 is made up of 12 amino acids. Here the CDR3 DNA reads TGTGCCACCAGTGCTGGGGGGAAGACCCAGTACTTC. It codes for CATSAGGKTQYF.

This clonotype occurred many times. This rearrangement joins TRBV7-3 to TRBJ2-7, with D perhaps TRBD2 (6 bases). Per the germline V gene, CDR1 is SGHTA and CDR2 is FQGTGA. The CDR3 has 13 residues. V was pared by 5 bases and J by 5 bases, with 13 bases between. In DNA, the CDR3 is TGTGCCAGCAGCGGCGGCCCGGGGGACGAGCAGTACTTC. Protein sequence: CASSGGPGDEQYF.

This clonotype occurred many times. This chain uses TRBV6-5 with TRBJ1-5; D not resolved. This CDR3 spans 12 amino acids. From germline, CDR1 is MNHEY and CDR2 SVGAGI. Trimming removed 8 bases at V and 6 bases at J, with 11 bases between. Written as DNA, the CDR3 is TGTGCCAGCGCATCAGGTAGTCAGCCCCAGCATTTT. Its protein is CASASGSQPQHF.

This clonotype has a count of ten or more. The rearrangement links TRBV2 to TRBJ1-5; 7 bases match TRBD1. Germline trimming cut 6 bases from V and 5 bases from J; bases unmatched to any gene: 4. The germline V gene has CDR1 SNHLY and CDR2 FYNNEI. CDR3 length: 13 residues. The CDR3 region has the DNA TGTGCCAGCAGCACAGGGGTATATCAGCCCCAGCATTTT. Its protein product is CASSTGVYQPQHF.

This clonotype has ten or more counts. This chain connects TRBV6-2 or TRBV6-3 to TRBJ1-3; 11 bases are a match to TRBD1. Germline V gene lookup returns CDR1 MNHEY and CDR2 SVGEGT. The CDR3 covers 18 residues. Trimming cost V 0 bases and J 1 base; bases outside gene matches: 5. CDR3: CASSYSMGQGGSGNTIYF. CDR3 DNA sequence: TGTGCCAGCAGTTACTCGATGGGACAGGGGGGTTCTGGAAACACCATATATTTT.

This clonotype was found many times. V gene TRBV2 combines with J gene TRBJ1-6, with no clear D. The CDR3 consists of 12 residues. The ends were cut back, 3 bases at V and 11 bases at J, with 8 bases in the middle. Germline CDR1 reads SNHLY; CDR2 reads FYNNEI. CDR3 sequence reads: CASSDNPAPLHF. In DNA, the CDR3 is TGTGCCAGCAGTGATAATCCGGCACCCCTCCACTTT.

The chain combines TRBV6-2 or TRBV6-3 with TRBJ1-1; D is unclear. Germline CDR1 MNHEY, CDR2 SVGEGT. V dropped 6 bases and J dropped 4 bases, with 12 bases sitting between them. The length of the CDR3 is 13 residues. CDR3 in DNA: TGTGCCAGCAGCCCCTGGGTGGGCACTGAAGCTTTCTTT. Protein sequence: CASSPWVGTEAFF.

This clonotype was detected many times. This chain links TRBV20-1 with TRBJ2-7; D is undetermined. The V gene's germline CDR1 is DFQATT and CDR2 SNEGSKA (reference sequence). The CDR3 is 15 residues long. Deletions cut 6 bases from V and 0 bases from J, with 18 bases between. CDR3 residues: CSARAPGSLSYEQYF. The CDR3 DNA reads as TGCAGTGCGCGAGCCCCCGGAAGTCTCTCCTACGAGCAGTACTTC.

This clonotype came up many times. V and J are TRBV12-3 or TRBV12-4 and TRBJ2-2; 7 bases are a match to TRBD1. This CDR3 has 18 amino acids. Germline trimming cut 10 bases from V and 1 base from J; bases unmatched to any gene: 18. As DNA, the CDR3 is TGTGCCACCATCGGTACACCAACTCGGGACAGGAACACCGGGGAGCTGTTTTTT. Protein product: CATIGTPTRDRNTGELFF.

This clonotype was counted ten times or more. The genes are TRBV11-2 and TRBJ1-2, with 9 bases identical to TRBD1. The germline V gene has CDR1 SGHAT and CDR2 FQNNGV. The CDR3 extends over 16 amino acids. J lost 5 bases, V lost 1 base, and 8 bases had no gene match. The CDR3: CASSLGTGTGTYGYTF. The CDR3 bases are TGTGCCAGCAGCTTAGGTACCGGGACAGGGACGTATGGCTACACCTTC. The full variable domain, its missing parts supplied by reference TRBV11-2 and TRBJ1-2, is EAGVAQSPRYKIIEKRQSVAFWCNPISGHATLYWYQQILGQGPKLLIQFQNNGVVDDSQLPKDRFSAERLKGVDSTLKIQPAKLEDSAVYLCASSLGTGTGTYGYTFGSGTRLTVV.

The table lists this clonotype with a count of one. The chain employs TRBV28 and TRBJ2-2, with unresolved D. V was cut by 4 bases and J by 3 bases, with 21 bases left in between. The CDR3 sequence is 18 residues long. The germline CDR1 and CDR2 sequences are MDHEN and SYDVKM. The DNA of the CDR3 is TGTGCCAGCAGTTACCGGGCTAGTTTTGGCCAACACACCGGGGAGCTGTTTTTT. Translation gives CASSYRASFGQHTGELFF.

This clonotype was found many times. The V and J genes are TRBV6-2 or TRBV6-3 and TRBJ1-5; D may be TRBD1 (5 bases). V was pared by 1 base and J by 7 bases, with 14 bases between. This CDR3 comprises 15 residues. The germline CDR1 and CDR2 sequences are MNHEY and SVGEGT. The CDR3 spells CASSYWGEGYQPQHF. Written as DNA, the CDR3 is TGTGCCAGCAGTTACTGGGGGGAAGGATACCAGCCCCAGCATTTT.